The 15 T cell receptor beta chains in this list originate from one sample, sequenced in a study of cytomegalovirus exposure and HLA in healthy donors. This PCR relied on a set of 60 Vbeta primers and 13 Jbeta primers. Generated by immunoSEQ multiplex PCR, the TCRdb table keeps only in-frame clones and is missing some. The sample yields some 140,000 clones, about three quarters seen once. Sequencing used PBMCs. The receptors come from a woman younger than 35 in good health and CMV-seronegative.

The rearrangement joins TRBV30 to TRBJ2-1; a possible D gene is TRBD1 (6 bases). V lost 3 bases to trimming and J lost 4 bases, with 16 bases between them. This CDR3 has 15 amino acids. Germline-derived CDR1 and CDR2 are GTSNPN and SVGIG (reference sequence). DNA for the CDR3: TGTGCCTGGAGCGCCCGCCCGAGGGGGTACAATGAGCAGTTCTTC. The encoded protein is CAWSARPRGYNEQFF.

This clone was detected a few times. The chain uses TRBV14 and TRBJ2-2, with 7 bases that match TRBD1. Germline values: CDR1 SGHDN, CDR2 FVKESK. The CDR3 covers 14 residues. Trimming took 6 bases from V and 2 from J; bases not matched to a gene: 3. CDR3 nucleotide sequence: TGTGCCAGCAGACAGGGGATCAACACCGGGGAGCTGTTTTTT. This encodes CASRQGINTGELFF.

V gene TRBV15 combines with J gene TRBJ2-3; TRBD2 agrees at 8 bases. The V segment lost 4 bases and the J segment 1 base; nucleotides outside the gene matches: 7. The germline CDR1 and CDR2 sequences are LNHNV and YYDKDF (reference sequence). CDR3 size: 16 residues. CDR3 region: CATSISGTRGTDTQYF. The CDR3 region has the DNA TGTGCCACCAGCATTTCCGGGACTAGAGGCACAGATACGCAGTATTTT.

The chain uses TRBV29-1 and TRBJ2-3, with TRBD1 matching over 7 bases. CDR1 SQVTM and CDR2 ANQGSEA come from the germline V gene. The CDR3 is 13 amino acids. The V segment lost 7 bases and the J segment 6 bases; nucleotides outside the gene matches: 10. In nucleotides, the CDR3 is TGCAGCGCCGGACAGGCCTCGCGGGATACGCAGTATTTT. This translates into CSAGQASRDTQYF.

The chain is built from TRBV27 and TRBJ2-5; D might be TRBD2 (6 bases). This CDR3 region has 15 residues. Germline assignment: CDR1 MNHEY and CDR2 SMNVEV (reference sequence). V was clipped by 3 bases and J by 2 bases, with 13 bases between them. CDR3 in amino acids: CASSFGGTVQETQYF. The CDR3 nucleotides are TGTGCCAGCAGTTTCGGGGGTACTGTTCAAGAGACCCAGTACTTC.

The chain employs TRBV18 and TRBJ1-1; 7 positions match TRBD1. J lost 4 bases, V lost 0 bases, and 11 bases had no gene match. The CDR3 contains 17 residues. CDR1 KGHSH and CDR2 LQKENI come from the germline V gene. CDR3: CASSPPTTLTGITEAFF. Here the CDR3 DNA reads TGTGCCAGCTCACCACCCACCACCCTGACAGGGATCACTGAAGCTTTCTTT. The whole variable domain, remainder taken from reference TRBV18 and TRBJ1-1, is NAGVMQNPRHLVRRRGQEARLRCSPMKGHSHVYWYRQLPEEGLKFMVYLQKENIIDESGMPKERFSAEFPKEGPSILRIQQVVRGDSAAYFCASSPPTTLTGITEAFFGQGTRLTVV.

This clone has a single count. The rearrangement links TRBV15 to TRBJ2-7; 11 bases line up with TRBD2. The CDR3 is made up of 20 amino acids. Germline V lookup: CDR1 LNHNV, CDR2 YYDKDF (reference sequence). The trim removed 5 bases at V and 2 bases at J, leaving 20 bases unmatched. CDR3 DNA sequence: TGTGCCACCAGCCGACGACTCTTGGGACTAGCGGAGCCACTACCCTACGAGCAGTACTTC. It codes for CATSRRLLGLAEPLPYEQYF.

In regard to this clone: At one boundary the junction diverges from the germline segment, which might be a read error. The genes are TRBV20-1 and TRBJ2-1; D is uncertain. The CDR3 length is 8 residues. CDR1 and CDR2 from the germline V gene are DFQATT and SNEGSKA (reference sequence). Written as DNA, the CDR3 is TGTCTGGCAAATGAGCAGTTCTTC. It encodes CLANEQFF.

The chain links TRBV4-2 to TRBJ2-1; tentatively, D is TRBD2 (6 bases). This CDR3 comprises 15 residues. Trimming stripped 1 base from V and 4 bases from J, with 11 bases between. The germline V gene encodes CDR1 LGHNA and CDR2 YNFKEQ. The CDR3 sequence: CASSQVSGGYNEQFF. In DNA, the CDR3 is TGTGCCAGCAGCCAAGTTAGCGGAGGGTACAATGAGCAGTTCTTC.

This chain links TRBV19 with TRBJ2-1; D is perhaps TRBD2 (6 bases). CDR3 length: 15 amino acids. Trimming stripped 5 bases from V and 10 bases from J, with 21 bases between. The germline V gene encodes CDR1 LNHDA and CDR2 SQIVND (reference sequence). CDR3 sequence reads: CASSPKRDSSLEQFF. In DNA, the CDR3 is TGTGCCAGTAGTCCGAAACGGGACTCCTCATTAGAGCAGTTCTTC.

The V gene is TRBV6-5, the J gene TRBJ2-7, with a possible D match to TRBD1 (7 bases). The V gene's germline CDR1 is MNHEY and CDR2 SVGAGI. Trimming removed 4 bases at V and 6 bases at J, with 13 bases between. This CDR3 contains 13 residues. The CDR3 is CASSSAGGGEQYF. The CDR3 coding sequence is TGTGCCAGCAGTTCGGCAGGGGGAGGCGAGCAGTACTTC.

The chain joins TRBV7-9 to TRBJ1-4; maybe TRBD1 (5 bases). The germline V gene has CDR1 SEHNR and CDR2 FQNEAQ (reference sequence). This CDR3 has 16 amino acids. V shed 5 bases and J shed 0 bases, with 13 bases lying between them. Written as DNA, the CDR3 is TGTGCCAGCAGCCCACGACAGTTTGCAACTAATGAAAAACTGTTTTTT. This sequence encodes CASSPRQFATNEKLFF. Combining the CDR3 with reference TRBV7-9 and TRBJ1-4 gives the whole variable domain DTGVSQNPRHKITKRGQNVTFRCDPISEHNRLYWYRQTLGQGPEFLTYFQNEAQLEKSRLLSDRFSAERPKGSFSTLEIQRTEQGDSAMYLCASSPRQFATNEKLFFGSGTQLSVL.

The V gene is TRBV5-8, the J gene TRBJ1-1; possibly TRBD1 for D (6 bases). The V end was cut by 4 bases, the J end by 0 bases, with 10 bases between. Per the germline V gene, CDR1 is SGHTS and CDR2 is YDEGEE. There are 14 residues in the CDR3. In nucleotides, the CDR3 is TGTGCCAGCAGCAAGGGGGATCTGAACACTGAAGCTTTCTTT. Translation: CASSKGDLNTEAFF. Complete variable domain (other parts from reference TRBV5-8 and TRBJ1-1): EAGVTQSPTHLIKTRGQQATLRCSPISGHTSVYWYQQALGLGLQFLLWYDEGEERNRGNFPPRFSGRQFPNYSSELNVNALELEDSALYLCASSKGDLNTEAFFGQGTRLTVV.

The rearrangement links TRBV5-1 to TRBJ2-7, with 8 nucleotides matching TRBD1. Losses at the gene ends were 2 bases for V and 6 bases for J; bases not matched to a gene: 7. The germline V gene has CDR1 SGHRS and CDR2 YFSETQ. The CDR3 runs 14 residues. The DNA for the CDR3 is TGCGCCAGCAGCTTCTCCGACAGGGGTAGCGAGCAGTACTTC. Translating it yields CASSFSDRGSEQYF. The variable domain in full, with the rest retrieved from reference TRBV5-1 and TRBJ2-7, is KAGVTQTPRYLIKTRGQQVTLSCSPISGHRSVSWYQQTPGQGLQFLFEYFSETQRNKGNFPGRFSGRQFSNSRSEMNVSTLELGDSALYLCASSFSDRGSEQYFGPGTRLTVT.

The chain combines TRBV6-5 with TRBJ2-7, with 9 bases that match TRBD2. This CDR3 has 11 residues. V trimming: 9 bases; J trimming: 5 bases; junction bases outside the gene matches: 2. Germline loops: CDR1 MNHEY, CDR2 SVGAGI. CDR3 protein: CASASGNEQYF. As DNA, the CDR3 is TGTGCCAGTGCTAGCGGGAACGAGCAGTACTTC.